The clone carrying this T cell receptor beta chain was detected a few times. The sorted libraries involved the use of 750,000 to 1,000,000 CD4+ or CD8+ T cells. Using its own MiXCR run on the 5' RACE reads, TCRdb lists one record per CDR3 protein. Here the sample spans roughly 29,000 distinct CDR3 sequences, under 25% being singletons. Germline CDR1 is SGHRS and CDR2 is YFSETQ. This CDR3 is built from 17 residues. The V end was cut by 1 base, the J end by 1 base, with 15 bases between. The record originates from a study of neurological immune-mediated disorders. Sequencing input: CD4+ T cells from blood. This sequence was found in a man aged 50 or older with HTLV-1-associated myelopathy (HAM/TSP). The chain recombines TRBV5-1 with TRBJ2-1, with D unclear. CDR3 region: CASSLPSDTFSYNEQFF. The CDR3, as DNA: TGCGCCAGCAGCTTGCCGTCAGACACCTTTTCCTACAATGAGCAGTTCTTC.